These 22 T cell receptor beta chains share one sample of origin, sequenced in a study of T cells after yellow fever vaccination. TCRdb reprocessed the 5' RACE reads via MiXCR and lists one record per CDR3 protein. In the table there are roughly 330,000 distinct CDR3 sequences, approximately 7% of which are singletons. The specimen was PBMCs, collected around 45 days after the first yellow fever vaccination. The receptors derive from a man aged 18 to 30 who received the YFV17D yellow fever vaccine.

This clonotype was seen a handful of times. The rearrangement joins TRBV29-1 to TRBJ1-2; the match to TRBD1 covers 7 bases. V lost 7 bases and J lost 8; bases outside the gene matches: 10. The CDR3 has 12 amino acids. CDR1 SQVTM and CDR2 ANQGSEA come from the germline V gene. The CDR3 DNA reads TGCAGCGCCTCGCAGACAGGGCACGGCTACACCTTC. This translates into CSASQTGHGYTF.

This chain joins TRBV6-5 and TRBJ2-2; D is possibly TRBD1 (7 bases). Germline V gene sequence: CDR1 MNHEY, CDR2 SVGAGI. The ends were cut back, 4 bases at V and 4 bases at J, with 16 bases in the middle. This CDR3 is built from 16 residues. This chain's CDR3 is CASSFVQGGPTGELFF. The CDR3 DNA is TGTGCCAGCAGTTTCGTTCAGGGGGGCCCCACCGGGGAGCTGTTTTTT.

The rearrangement uses TRBV19 and TRBJ1-1, with TRBD1 matching 7 bases. V shed 3 bases, J shed 2 bases, and the junction held 3 bases outside the gene matches. The CDR3 is 14 amino acids. CDR1 is LNHDA, CDR2 SQIVND, per germline (reference sequence). The CDR3 bases are TGTGCCAGTAGTATTGGGACAGTAAACACTGAAGCTTTCTTT. It specifies CASSIGTVNTEAFF.

In its sample, this clonotype was seen many times. The chain employs TRBV20-1 and TRBJ2-2; D is unresolved. There are 13 residues in the CDR3. V gave up 3 bases and J gave up 1 base, with 6 bases separating them. Germline-derived CDR1 and CDR2 are DFQATT and SNEGSKA (reference sequence). CDR3 in amino acids: CSARWGNTGELFF. The CDR3 nucleotides read TGCAGTGCTAGGTGGGGGAACACCGGGGAGCTGTTTTTT.

This sequence joins TRBV6-6 and TRBJ1-2, with 7 bases that match TRBD1. Losses at the gene ends were 6 bases for V and 7 bases for J; bases not matched to a gene: 8. Germline V gene data show CDR1 as MNHNY and CDR2 as SVGAGI (reference sequence). There are 13 residues in the CDR3. CDR3 bases: TGTGCCAGCAGCTCGACAGGGATCGGTGGCTACACCTTC. It yields the protein CASSSTGIGGYTF.

The chain joins TRBV25-1 to TRBJ1-1; 8 nucleotides line up with TRBD1. Per the germline V gene, CDR1 is MGHDK and CDR2 is SYGVNS. V lost 7 bases, J lost 3 bases, and 10 bases stayed unmatched. The CDR3 covers 15 residues. The CDR3 sequence: CASTREPQGDTEAFF. The CDR3 DNA follows: TGTGCCAGCACTAGAGAGCCACAGGGGGACACTGAAGCTTTCTTT.

The chain is built from TRBV20-1 and TRBJ1-5; D gene ambiguous. The CDR3 extends over 13 amino acids. V lost 4 bases to trimming and J lost 1 base, with 8 bases between them. CDR1 is DFQATT and CDR2 is SNEGSKA in the germline V gene (reference sequence). CDR3 residues: CSATLGSNQPQHF. In DNA, the CDR3 is TGCAGTGCTACATTGGGAAGCAATCAGCCCCAGCATTTT.

This clonotype was observed a few times. One end of the junction varies from germline; a read error may be responsible. The rearrangement joins TRBV15 to TRBJ2-1, with TRBD1 matching over 7 bases. The V gene's germline CDR1 is LNHNV and CDR2 YYDKDF (reference sequence). The CDR3 spans 13 residues. CDR3 sequence (DNA): TGTGCCACCAGCAGAGGAGACAGGGATTCTCGGCTCTTC. This sequence encodes CATSRGDRDSRLF.

This clonotype appeared many times. The rearrangement uses TRBV7-2 and TRBJ2-7; 10 bases align to TRBD1. V lost 5 bases and J lost 4; bases outside the gene matches: 5. This CDR3 has 14 amino acids. Per the germline V gene, CDR1 is SGHTA and CDR2 is FQGNSA. CDR3 sequence (DNA): TGTGCCAGCAGCGCGGGACAGGGGCGTTACGAGCAGTACTTC. It encodes CASSAGQGRYEQYF.

The chain links TRBV2 to TRBJ1-1, with 10 positions matching TRBD1. The CDR3 contains 12 residues. Germline V gene sequence: CDR1 SNHLY, CDR2 FYNNEI. The trim removed 7 bases at V and 7 bases at J, leaving 3 bases unmatched. CDR3 bases: TGTGCCAGCATCGGGACAGGGGTTGAAGCTTTCTTT. Amino acid sequence: CASIGTGVEAFF.

This clonotype was found a few times. The chain combines TRBV6-1 with TRBJ2-3; no firm D call. The CDR3 is 13 residues long. Germline V gene sequence: CDR1 MNHNS, CDR2 SASEGT. Trimming removed 6 bases at V and 0 bases at J, with 7 bases between. The CDR3 loop is CASRVISTDTQYF. Written as DNA, the CDR3 is TGTGCCAGCAGAGTCATAAGCACAGATACGCAGTATTTT.

The chain couples TRBV6-4 to TRBJ2-1, with D perhaps matching TRBD2 (5 bases). The CDR3 extends over 14 amino acids. The V gene's germline CDR1 is MRHNA and CDR2 SNTAGT. Trimming removed 0 bases from V and 7 bases from J, with 10 bases in between. The CDR3 spells CASSDSRGMNEQFF. CDR3 nucleotides: TGTGCCAGCAGTGACTCGAGAGGGATGAATGAGCAGTTCTTC.

This chain links TRBV7-8 with TRBJ1-5; unclear D gene. The CDR3 extends over 15 amino acids. Germline-derived CDR1 and CDR2 are SGHVS and FQNEAQ. Trimming left V 5 bases short and J 6 bases short, with 17 bases between. CDR3 DNA sequence: TGTGCCAGCAGCCCATCCAGAGGGTTAAGTCAGCCCCAGCATTTT. It encodes CASSPSRGLSQPQHF.

This clonotype showed up just a few times. The chain couples TRBV5-4 to TRBJ2-2, with D perhaps matching TRBD1 (5 bases). V dropped 4 bases and J dropped 0 bases, with 10 bases sitting between them. Germline CDR1 SGHNT, CDR2 YYREEE (reference sequence). CDR3 length equals 15 residues. CDR3 coding DNA: TGTGCCAGCAGCCGGTCAGGGTCGAACACCGGGGAGCTGTTTTTT. Protein product: CASSRSGSNTGELFF.

The sample holds many counts of this clonotype. The chain couples TRBV20-1 to TRBJ2-1, with TRBD2 matching 10 bases. Germline CDR1 DFQATT, CDR2 SNEGSKA (reference sequence). The V gene end was trimmed by 2 bases and the J gene end by 10 bases; junction bases not matched to a gene: 8. The CDR3 covers 14 residues. The CDR3, as DNA: TGCAGTGCTAGACAAGCGGGGGGGCCTAGAGAGCAGTTCTTC. Translating it yields CSARQAGGPREQFF.

The chain has TRBV14 and TRBJ2-3, with TRBD2 matching 8 bases. The CDR3 sequence is 17 residues long. V was clipped by 0 bases and J by 4 bases; unmatched bases: 9. Germline V gene data show CDR1 as SGHDN and CDR2 as FVKESK. In DNA form, the CDR3 reads TGTGCCAGCAGCCAAGATTTCAGCGGGGGCCGACCAGATACGCAGTATTTT. Protein: CASSQDFSGGRPDTQYF.

This clonotype was counted once. The genes are TRBV14 and TRBJ2-2, with D unclear. The CDR3 contains 15 residues. Germline loops: CDR1 SGHDN, CDR2 FVKESK. The V gene lost 0 bases and the J gene lost 1 base, with 6 bases spanning the gap. The CDR3 DNA reads TGTGCCAGCAGCCAAGAATCGGAGAACACCGGGGAGCTGTTTTTT. Residues: CASSQESENTGELFF. The variable domain in full, completed from reference TRBV14 and TRBJ2-2, reads EAGVTQFPSHSVIEKGQTVTLRCDPISGHDNLYWYRRVMGKEIKFLLHFVKESKQDESGMPNNRFLAERTGGTYSTLKVQPAELEDSGVYFCASSQESENTGELFFGEGSRLTVL.

This clonotype was detected ten times or more. The chain recombines TRBV14 with TRBJ2-1; tentatively, D is TRBD2 (5 bases). Germline values: CDR1 SGHDN, CDR2 FVKESK. V was trimmed by 4 bases and J by 10 bases, leaving 8 bases between them. This CDR3 contains 11 residues. CDR3 loop: CASSRWEEQFF. CDR3 sequence (DNA): TGTGCCAGCAGCCGTTGGGAGGAGCAGTTCTTC.

The sample holds a few counts of this clonotype. This sequence joins TRBV6-1 and TRBJ2-5, with D possibly being TRBD2 (7 bases). Per germline, CDR1 MNHNS and CDR2 SASEGT. Deletions cut 5 bases from V and 2 bases from J, with 12 bases between. The CDR3 contains 14 residues. The CDR3, as DNA: TGTGCCAGCAGTCGCGGGGGCGGGCAAGAGACCCAGTACTTC. Protein: CASSRGGGQETQYF.

The V gene is TRBV9, the J gene TRBJ2-3; TRBD1 is a possible D gene (5 bases). V was shortened by 1 base and J by 4 bases, with 10 bases between the two germline ends. This CDR3 region has 14 residues. CDR1 is SGDLS, CDR2 YYNGEE, per germline. For the CDR3, the DNA is TGTGCCAGCAGCGTACTGGCAGGGCCAGATACGCAGTATTTT. Protein sequence: CASSVLAGPDTQYF.

This clonotype was detected ten times or more. DNA for the CDR3: TGTGCCAGCTCACCACCGGGTTACAATGAGCAGTTCTTC. Translation gives CASSPPGYNEQFF. V is TRBV18 and J is TRBJ2-1; D is unclear. The ends were cut back, 0 bases at V and 4 bases at J, with 4 bases in the middle. This CDR3 comprises 13 residues. Germline CDR1 is KGHSH and CDR2 is LQKENI.

The sample holds many counts of this clonotype. This chain links TRBV7-9 with TRBJ1-1, with no clear D. V lost 1 base, J lost 1 base, and 4 bases lay in between. Germline lookup yields CDR1 SEHNR and CDR2 FQNEAQ (reference sequence). There are 13 residues in the CDR3. For the CDR3, the DNA is TGTGCCAGCAGCTTAGACAGGAACACTGAAGCTTTCTTT. It is translated as CASSLDRNTEAFF.